These T cell receptor beta chains were read from a single sample in a study of OX40 agonist ivuxolimab in advanced cancers. The assay was immunoSEQ multiplex PCR, and TCRdb's table has in-frame clones only and misses some. The table has about 79,000 clones, around 82% seen once; the top ten hold less than 4.5%. The sequenced sample was CD4+ or CD8+ T cells sorted from blood, obtained in a trial of the OX40 agonist ivuxolimab. These receptors originate from an adult with an advanced solid tumor such as melanoma, head and neck, liver or kidney cancer. Each CDR3 is given with its conserved first and last residue. Each record gives: D gene, V gene, J gene, clone size, CDR3 protein, CDR3 DNA. The D gene is left open where the match is weak. Clone size is stated in some rows and not others, as once, few, many or a class when expanded.

d_call: TRBD2; v_call: TRBV6-5; j_call: TRBJ2-2; clone_size: few; cdr3_aa: CASSYSGGAGELFF; cdr3_nt: TGTGCCAGCAGTTACTCGGGGGGGGCCGGGGAGCTGTTTTTT
d_call: -; v_call: TRBV30; j_call: TRBJ2-7; clone_size: -; cdr3_aa: CAWSLGGSYEQYF; cdr3_nt: TGTGCCTGGAGTCTTGGGGGTAGCTACGAGCAGTACTTC
d_call: TRBD2; v_call: TRBV11-2; j_call: TRBJ2-4; clone_size: -; cdr3_aa: CASSSRTSGINIQYF; cdr3_nt: TGTGCCAGCAGCTCCAGGACTAGCGGGATCAACATTCAGTACTTC
d_call: -; v_call: TRBV16; j_call: TRBJ2-7; clone_size: -; cdr3_aa: CASSQRLREKLYEQYF; cdr3_nt: TGTGCCAGCAGCCAAAGACTGAGAGAAAAGCTCTACGAGCAGTACTTC
d_call: -; v_call: TRBV10-3; j_call: TRBJ1-1; clone_size: -; cdr3_aa: CAISESVGQGGTEAFF; cdr3_nt: TGTGCCATCAGTGAGTCAGTAGGGCAGGGAGGCACTGAAGCTTTCTTT
d_call: -; v_call: TRBV6-6; j_call: TRBJ2-2; clone_size: -; cdr3_aa: CASIKNTGELFF; cdr3_nt: TGTGCCAGCATCAAGAACACCGGGGAGCTGTTTTTT
d_call: -; v_call: TRBV7-2; j_call: TRBJ1-1; clone_size: -; cdr3_aa: CASSLEGVQAFF; cdr3_nt: TGTGCCAGCAGCTTAGAAGGGGTACAAGCTTTCTTT
d_call: -; v_call: TRBV7-8; j_call: TRBJ1-4; clone_size: -; cdr3_aa: CASSSPRQAANEKLFF; cdr3_nt: TGTGCCAGCAGCTCCCCAAGACAGGCGGCTAATGAAAAACTGTTTTTT
d_call: -; v_call: TRBV19; j_call: TRBJ2-3; clone_size: once; cdr3_aa: CASSLLGSSTDTQYF; cdr3_nt: TGTGCCAGTAGTTTGCTTGGGTCTAGCACAGATACGCAGTATTTT
d_call: -; v_call: TRBV6-1; j_call: TRBJ2-1; clone_size: few; cdr3_aa: CASSERYGGQFF; cdr3_nt: TGTGCCAGCAGTGAACGTTACGGGGGACAGTTCTTC
d_call: TRBD2; v_call: TRBV7-3; j_call: TRBJ2-3; clone_size: -; cdr3_aa: CASSLGLAGTDTQYF; cdr3_nt: TGTGCCAGCAGCTTAGGACTAGCGGGCACAGATACGCAGTATTTT
d_call: -; v_call: TRBV5-6; j_call: TRBJ2-1; clone_size: -; cdr3_aa: CASSAPGWNEQFF; cdr3_nt: TGTGCCAGCAGCGCCCCGGGGTGGAATGAGCAGTTCTTC
d_call: -; v_call: TRBV4-1; j_call: TRBJ2-1; clone_size: -; cdr3_aa: CASSHYTGGWASGSRDEQFF; cdr3_nt: TGCGCCAGCAGCCATTACACAGGGGGCTGGGCTAGCGGGAGTAGGGATGAGCAGTTCTTC
d_call: -; v_call: TRBV27; j_call: TRBJ2-6; clone_size: -; cdr3_aa: CASSLAGANVLTF; cdr3_nt: TGTGCCAGCAGTTTAGCTGGGGCCAACGTCCTGACTTTC